A single TCR beta chain is shown here with its context. Assay: immunoSEQ multiplex PCR; the TCRdb copy retains only in-frame clones and omits some. Of 2.3 million or so clones listed, approximately 95% are singletons. This sample was included in a study of shared clonotypes between healthy human individuals. Germline values: CDR1 MNHNS, CDR2 SASEGT. V trimming: 4 bases; J trimming: 5 bases; junction bases outside the gene matches: 6. The CDR3 has 15 residues. V gene TRBV6-1 combines with J gene TRBJ2-2; 8 positions agree with TRBD1. Sample: naive CD4+ T cells from PBMCs. Subset specified: CD45RA+ positively selected. This sequence was found in a man aged 18 to 30 in good health. Some clones in this sample may be carry-over from other donors' samples. DNA for the CDR3: TGTGCCAGCAGTGCTGGACAGGGCCTAACCGGGGAGCTGTTTTTT. The encoded protein is CASSAGQGLTGELFF.